This paragraph covers one T cell receptor (beta chain) sequence. Its antigen is unknown. The source of the sample is a study of T cell repertoires in cytomegalovirus infection. Study observations and caveats: HLA-C-restricted CMV-specific TCR beta clonotypes prevailed in the ex vivo response.

CDR1 WNHNN and CDR2 SYGVQD come from the germline V gene (reference sequence). CDR3 length equals 14 residues. The V segment lost 4 bases and the J segment 2 bases; nucleotides outside the gene matches: 2. TCRdb reanalysed the reads using MiXCR and keeps one entry per CDR3 protein. The table lists about 700,000 distinct CDR3 sequences, roughly 30% of them singletons. This sequence was found in a human donor in good health (CMV status not recorded). Some clones in this sample may be carry-over from other donors' samples. The V and J genes are TRBV10-1 and TRBJ2-1; TRBD2 matches 7 bases. The sequenced sample was cultured PBMCs, obtained from culture after CMV antigen stimulation. The CDR3 spells CASSASGAYNEQFF. DNA for the CDR3: TGCGCCAGCAGTGCTAGCGGAGCCTACAATGAGCAGTTCTTC.